Below, 3 T cell receptor beta chains from the same sample are listed, as sequenced in a study of OX40 agonist ivuxolimab in advanced cancers. The data were produced by immunoSEQ multiplex PCR, yet TCRdb's version contains in-frame clones alone and is incomplete. The sample records 25,000 to 35,000 clones, about 90% being singletons. Sequencing used CD4+ or CD8+ T cells sorted from blood, obtained in a trial of the OX40 agonist ivuxolimab. The receptors were gathered from an adult with an advanced solid tumor such as melanoma, head and neck, liver or kidney cancer.

CDR3 protein: CASSLATASYEQYF. In DNA form, the CDR3 reads TGTGCCAGCAGTTTGGCTACAGCCTCCTACGAGCAGTACTTC. This chain joins TRBV28 and TRBJ2-7; D gene unclear. The germline V gene has CDR1 MDHEN and CDR2 SYDVKM. This CDR3 region has 14 residues. V gave up 3 bases and J gave up 0 bases, with 9 bases separating them.

The chain uses TRBV9 and TRBJ2-3, with 7 bases identical to TRBD1. Unmatched junction bases numbered 1, after V lost 0 bases and J lost 0 bases. CDR3 length: 15 residues. Per germline, CDR1 SGDLS and CDR2 YYNGEE. CDR3 sequence reads: CASSVEGASTDTQYF. The CDR3 nucleotides read TGTGCCAGCAGCGTAGAGGGGGCTAGCACAGATACGCAGTATTTT.

V is TRBV28 and J is TRBJ1-2; 10 bases are shared with TRBD1. This CDR3 has 15 residues. Germline CDR1 and CDR2: MDHEN and SYDVKM. After removal of 3 bases from V and 0 bases from J, the junction contained 1 base not matched to a gene. In DNA form, the CDR3 reads TGTGCCAGCAGTTTGGGGACAGGGGCTAACTATGGCTACACCTTC. It encodes CASSLGTGANYGYTF.